This T cell receptor beta chain was found in a study of control samples from healthy donors and cancer patients. The repertoire was sequenced with immunoSEQ multiplex PCR; TCRdb's copy has only in-frame clones and lacks some. The sample holds roughly 130,000 clones, 85% to 95% seen once. With respect to this clone: Other DNA sequences in this specimen translate into the identical CDR3.

Germline V lookup: CDR1 SGHRS, CDR2 YFSETQ. The V and J ends lost 1 base and 4 bases respectively, with 11 bases between them. The CDR3 loop spans 14 amino acids. The TCR sequence derives from a young man in good health. V and J are TRBV5-1 and TRBJ1-1; D ambiguous. The source material was blood. CDR3 nucleotide sequence: TGCGCCAGCAGCTTGCAAGGCAGAGGCACTGAAGCTTTCTTT. Residues: CASSLQGRGTEAFF.